These 26 T cell receptor beta chains were sequenced from one sample in a study of CD8+ T cells in alopecia areata. Reverse transcribed after extraction, RNA yielded cDNA as the sequencing template. Clones were sequenced by immunoSEQ multiplex PCR, and TCRdb holds only the in-frame ones, with some missing. This set yields 200,000 to 300,000 clones and no singletons; the top ten hold roughly 1.2%. The study sorted pooled cutaneous lymph node cells by CD4, CD8alpha, NKG2D, NKG2ACE and other markers. Specimen: CD4+ T cells sorted from a lymph node. The origin of the receptors is a C3H/HeJ mouse with alopecia areata. MHC haplotype: H2-k.

This clone was detected ten times or more. Genes and germline come from the mouse. Sequencing ends 4 residues short of the CDR3 end; the germline J gene provides the rest. This chain joins TRBV17 and TRBJ2-1; the D is unclear. Germline V gene lookup returns CDR1 MNHDT and CDR2 YYDKIL. The CDR3 length is 14 residues. V was clipped by 3 bases and J by 0 bases, with 6 bases between them. The CDR3 bases that were read are TGTGCTAGCAGTAGTGGGTTTAACTATGCT. It yields the protein CASSSGFNYA. The CDR3 reads in full as CASSSGFNYAEQFF. Based on the CDR3 plus reference TRBV17 and TRBJ2-1, the full variable domain is DTTVKQNPRYKLARVGKPVNLICSQTMNHDTMYWYQKKPNQAPKLLLFYYDKILNREADTFEKFQSSRPNNSFCSLYIGSAGLEYSAMYLCASSSGFNYAEQFFGPGTRLTVL.

This clone occurred a few times. Gene names are mouse gene names. From the germline J gene comes the end of the CDR3, since the read stops 4 residues before it. The V and J genes are TRBV31 and TRBJ2-1; 9 bases align to TRBD2. Germline loops: CDR1 GKSSPN, CDR2 SITVG. The CDR3 runs 14 residues. The V segment lost 2 bases and the J segment 3 bases; nucleotides outside the gene matches: 2. CDR3 residues: CAWSSGLGYAEQFF. Partial CDR3 DNA: TGTGCCTGGAGTTCGGGACTGGGCTATGCT.

This clone was observed a handful of times. The germline and genes are mouse ones. The read ends 3 residues before the CDR3 terminus; that terminus is restored from the germline J gene. The chain joins TRBV4 to TRBJ1-6, with 9 bases matching TRBD1. TRBJ1-6 is an ORF; its function is uncertain. The CDR3 sequence is 15 residues long. Trimming cost V 5 bases and J 8 bases; bases outside gene matches: 7. The germline CDR1 and CDR2 sequences are LGHDT and YNNKQL (reference sequence). The DNA read from the CDR3 is TGTGCCAGCAGCGCGACAGGGGGGAGGGATTCGCCC. This translates into CASSATGGRDSP. The full CDR3 protein is CASSATGGRDSPLYF.

This clone was picked up a small number of times. The gene names here belong to mouse. The CDR3 end falls 4 residues outside the read, so it is completed with the germline J gene. The chain employs TRBV19 and TRBJ2-5; 10 bases align to TRBD1. This CDR3 has 14 amino acids. Germline V gene sequence: CDR1 FNHDT, CDR2 SITEND (reference sequence). The CDR3 bases that were read are TGTGCCAGCAGTTCTGGGACAGGGGTAGAC. Translated, it gives CASSSGTGVD. The complete CDR3 sequence is CASSSGTGVDTQYF. The full variable domain, in which reference TRBV19 and TRBJ2-5 provide the parts outside the CDR3, is GGIITQTPKFLIGQEGQKLTLKCQQNFNHDTMYWYRQDSGKGLRLIYYSITENDLQKGDLSEGYDASREKKSSFSLTVTSAQKNEMAVFLCASSSGTGVDTQYFGPGTRLLVL.

In regard to this clone: Genes and germline are mouse. The read is 4 residues too short to cover the CDR3 end, so that end is filled in from the germline J gene. The chain has TRBV29 and TRBJ2-7; 7 nucleotides agree with TRBD1. The germline gives CDR1 MSHET, CDR2 SYDVDS. There are 13 residues in the CDR3. Trimming at V came to 6 bases and at J to 3 bases, leaving 5 bases not matched to a gene. This CDR3 is CASSTGTDYEQYF. The CDR3 DNA, read in part, is TGTGCTAGCAGCACCGGGACAGACTAT. Using reference TRBV29 and TRBJ2-7 for the parts outside the CDR3, the full variable domain is DMKVTQMPRYLIKRMGENVLLECGQDMSHETMYWYRQDPGLGLQLIYISYDVDSNSEGDIPKGYRVSRKKREHFSLILDSAKTNQTSVYFCASSTGTDYEQYFGPGTRLTVL.

This clone was counted only a few times. The genes are named according to mouse. The CDR3 is cut off 4 residues early in the read; its end comes from the germline J gene. Other DNA sequences in this specimen translate into the identical CDR3. The chain employs TRBV13-1 and TRBJ2-5; TRBD2 matches at 7 bases. The length of the CDR3 is 14 residues. V shed 3 bases and J 1 base; nucleotides not matched to a gene: 2. CDR1 is NSHNY and CDR2 is SYGAGN in the germline V gene. CDR3: CASSAGGYQDTQYF. Partial CDR3 DNA: TGTGCCAGCAGTGCTGGGGGATACCAAGAC.

This clone has only a few counts. The gene names given are mouse names. The read ends 4 residues shy of where the CDR3 ends; the end is completed using the germline J gene. This same CDR3 is encoded by further DNA sequences in the sample. J is TRBJ2-7 and V is TRBV19, with TRBD2 matching over 11 bases. CDR1 and CDR2 (germline): FNHDT, SITEND (reference sequence). J lost 3 bases, V lost 2 bases, and 4 bases had no gene match. The CDR3 spans 15 residues. The DNA read from the CDR3 is TGTGCCAGCAGTATCCCGGGGACTGGGGGCTAT. Translating it yields CASSIPGTGGY. The full CDR3 sequence reads CASSIPGTGGYEQYF.

For this clone: Germline and genes: mouse. The read ends 4 residues before the CDR3 terminus; that terminus is restored from the germline J gene. At the DNA level, this CDR3 is encoded by other sequences in the same sample as well. The chain is built from TRBV5 and TRBJ2-1; the D gene is possibly TRBD1 (6 bases). The CDR3 is 14 amino acids. Germline V gene lookup returns CDR1 LGHNA and CDR2 YNLKQL (reference sequence). V lost 2 bases and J 1 base, leaving 6 bases between the germline ends. The sequenced CDR3 bases are TGTGCCAGCAGCCAAAGGGGGAACTATGCT. It codes for CASSQRGNYA. The whole CDR3 protein is CASSQRGNYAEQFF.

On this clone itself: Gene labels here are mouse ones. The read terminates 4 residues before the CDR3 end, so the remaining end is supplied by the germline J gene. Other DNA sequences in the sample encode the same CDR3. V gene TRBV1 combines with J gene TRBJ2-3; D is possibly TRBD2 (6 bases). The germline V and J ends were trimmed by 0 bases and 0 bases, with 10 bases remaining between them. The germline CDR1 and CDR2 sequences are NSQYPW and LRSPGD (reference sequence). The length of the CDR3 is 16 residues. CDR3 region: CTCSADGGGSAETLYF. The sequenced CDR3 bases are TGCACCTGCAGTGCAGATGGCGGGGGGAGTGCAGAA.

This clone was picked up a small number of times. Gene names follow the mouse nomenclature. Read sequence stops 4 residues before the CDR3 end, and the germline J gene provides the missing end. The chain links TRBV3 to TRBJ2-5; the match to TRBD2 covers 11 bases. Looked up from germline, CDR1 is SNHLY and CDR2 is FYNGKV (reference sequence). V was pared by 5 bases and J by 0 bases, with 7 bases of the junction left unmatched. This CDR3 region has 17 residues. Incomplete CDR3 DNA: TGTGCCAGCAGCCCGGGACTGGGGGTACTTAACCAAGAC. Protein product: CASSPGLGVLNQD. The whole CDR3 reads CASSPGLGVLNQDTQYF.

About this clone: The gene names here belong to mouse. The CDR3 is cut off 4 residues early in the read; its end comes from the germline J gene. This chain uses TRBV13-2 with TRBJ2-4; TRBD1 aligns across 8 bases. The CDR3 consists of 15 residues. Germline V CDR1 and CDR2: NNHNN, SYGAGS (reference sequence). Partial CDR3 DNA: TGTGCCAGCGGTGATGAAGGCCAGGGGGCGAAC. Translated: CASGDEGQGAN. From start to end, the CDR3 is CASGDEGQGANTLYF.

As regards this clone: The gene names here belong to mouse. The sequenced fragment ends 4 residues before the CDR3 boundary, so the rest is inferred from the germline J gene. The chain uses TRBV31 and TRBJ1-2, with 11 bases matching TRBD1. This CDR3 spans 15 amino acids. Per germline, CDR1 GKSSPN and CDR2 SITVG. This chain's CDR3 is CAWSLTRDRGSDYTF. The sequenced part of the CDR3 DNA is TGTGCCTGGAGTCTTACCCGGGACAGGGGGTCC.

Comment on this clone: Mouse gene names and germline throughout. The DNA ends 4 residues before the CDR3 does, and the rest of the CDR3 is filled in from the germline J gene. The V gene is TRBV12-1, the J gene TRBJ1-2, with D perhaps matching TRBD1 (6 bases). The CDR3 consists of 15 residues. Trimming removed 2 bases at V and 3 bases at J, with 15 bases between. Germline V gives CDR1 SGHSN, CDR2 HYEKVE. The CDR3 loop is CASSPTGIKDSDYTF. The covered CDR3 bases are TGTGCCAGCTCTCCTACAGGGATTAAGGACTCC.

The table lists this clone with a few counts. Gene names and germline match the mouse. The read terminates 4 residues ahead of where the CDR3 ends, so the germline J gene completes it. This chain connects TRBV13-3 to TRBJ2-2, with 7 bases fitting TRBD2. V lost 3 bases, J lost 0 bases, and 2 bases stayed unmatched. Germline CDR1 and CDR2: NNHDY and SYVADS. The CDR3 totals 15 residues. The sequenced part of the CDR3 DNA is TGTGCCAGCAGTGTGACTGGGTCAAACACCGGG. This sequence encodes CASSVTGSNTG. The full CDR3 reads CASSVTGSNTGQLYF.

This clone was counted between two and nine times. The listed genes are named as in mouse. The missing CDR3 end, 4 residues past where the read stops, is filled in from the germline J gene. The V and J genes are TRBV13-1 and TRBJ2-7, with a tentative D call TRBD2 (5 bases). Looked up from germline, CDR1 is NSHNY and CDR2 is SYGAGN. The CDR3 totals 15 residues. V shed 1 base and J shed 0 bases, with 11 bases lying between them. The CDR3 bases that were read are TGTGCCAGCAGTGATCGGGCTGGGCACTCCTAT. Protein: CASSDRAGHSY. The full CDR3 protein reads CASSDRAGHSYEQYF.

As concerns this clone: The listed genes are named as in mouse. The CDR3 end lies 4 residues beyond the end of the read and is filled in from the germline J gene. The V and J genes are TRBV31 and TRBJ2-1, with 14 bases matching TRBD2. V was pared by 6 bases and J by 5 bases, with 6 bases of the junction left unmatched. Per germline, CDR1 GKSSPN and CDR2 SITVG. The CDR3 totals 15 residues. CDR3 DNA (partial): TGTGCCTGCCGGGACTGGGGGGGCGCTCATGCT. Its protein product is CACRDWGGAHA. The full CDR3 is CACRDWGGAHAEQFF.

A remark on this clone: The listed genes are named as in mouse. The read terminates 4 residues ahead of where the CDR3 ends, so the germline J gene completes it. This chain links TRBV13-1 with TRBJ2-1; TRBD1 matches 7 bases. From germline, CDR1 is NSHNY and CDR2 SYGAGN. Trimming at V came to 2 bases and at J to 2 bases, leaving 1 base not matched to a gene. The CDR3 extends over 14 amino acids. CDR3 DNA (partial): TGTGCCAGCAGTGAACAGGGGTACTATGCT. Translated: CASSEQGYYA. The whole CDR3 is CASSEQGYYAEQFF.

This clone has just a few counts. Any gene name here is a mouse gene name. The read halts 4 residues ahead of the CDR3 end, with the missing end drawn from the germline J gene. The sample has other DNA sequences that encode this CDR3 too. The chain uses TRBV5 and TRBJ1-1; 10 bases are shared with TRBD1. The CDR3 covers 14 residues. With 3 bases clipped from V and 3 bases from J, the junction kept 1 base outside the gene matches. CDR1 and CDR2 (germline): LGHNA, YNLKQL (reference sequence). The CDR3 loop reads CASSQTGGDTEVFF. The DNA read from the CDR3 is TGTGCCAGCAGCCAGACAGGGGGCGACACA.

Concerning this clone: Gene names are mouse gene names. Read data end 4 residues before the CDR3 end; the end is taken from the germline J gene. Other DNA sequences in the same sample also yield this CDR3. This sequence joins TRBV13-2 and TRBJ2-1, with TRBD2 identical over 10 bases. This CDR3 contains 14 residues. Germline V gives CDR1 NNHNN, CDR2 SYGAGS (reference sequence). CDR3 amino acids: CASGDAWGGAEQFF. CDR3 DNA, as far as it was read: TGTGCCAGCGGTGATGCCTGGGGGGGCGCT.

With respect to this clone: All gene names here are mouse names. Coverage ceases 3 residues before the CDR3 finishes, and the germline J gene fills in the end. The V gene is TRBV19, the J gene TRBJ1-6; 8 nucleotides align to TRBD1. Being an ORF, TRBJ1-6 has a function that is uncertain. Trimming took 4 bases from V and 3 from J; bases not matched to a gene: 6. Germline CDR1 and CDR2: FNHDT and SITEND (reference sequence). This CDR3 is built from 16 residues. The CDR3 bases that were read are TGTGCCAGCAGTGCGGGACAGGCGAACTATAATTCGCCC. This encodes CASSAGQANYNSP. The full CDR3 reads CASSAGQANYNSPLYF.

Note on this clone: Here the gene names and germline are mouse. Read data end 4 residues before the CDR3 end; the end is taken from the germline J gene. This rearrangement joins TRBV5 to TRBJ2-2, with 8 positions matching TRBD2. The germline CDR1 and CDR2 sequences are LGHNA and YNLKQL (reference sequence). This CDR3 spans 15 amino acids. V was clipped by 2 bases and J by 3 bases; unmatched bases: 2. The CDR3 bases that were read are TGTGCCAGCAGCCAAATCTGGGGGGACACCGGG. Its translation: CASSQIWGDTG. Given in full, the CDR3 is CASSQIWGDTGQLYF.

In its sample, this clone was seen many times. Genes here carry mouse names. The read halts 4 residues ahead of the CDR3 end, with the missing end drawn from the germline J gene. V gene TRBV17 combines with J gene TRBJ2-4; D unresolved. The CDR3 contains 11 residues. V was trimmed by 10 bases and J by 0 bases, leaving 5 bases between them. The germline CDR1 and CDR2 sequences are MNHDT and YYDKIL. CDR3 sequence: CANGSQNTLYF. CDR3 bases read: TGTGCTAATGGTAGTCAAAAC.

The sample holds a few counts of this clone. The gene names given are mouse names. The CDR3 extends 4 residues past the end of the read, so its final part is completed from the germline J gene. The sample contains more than one DNA sequence encoding this CDR3. The chain has TRBV1 and TRBJ2-5; 9 bases align to TRBD2. CDR3 length equals 14 residues. Per germline, CDR1 NSQYPW and CDR2 LRSPGD (reference sequence). CDR3 DNA (partial): TGCACCTGCAGTGCAGACTGGGGGGGGGAC. Residues: CTCSADWGGD. The complete CDR3 protein is CTCSADWGGDTQYF.

Worth noting for this clone: These gene names are mouse names. The read halts 4 residues ahead of the CDR3 end, with the missing end drawn from the germline J gene. The chain employs TRBV17 and TRBJ1-1; perhaps TRBD1 as D (6 bases). The V and J ends lost 3 bases and 1 base respectively, with 9 bases between them. Germline V gene data show CDR1 as MNHDT and CDR2 as YYDKIL. The CDR3 spans 14 residues. The CDR3 loop is CASSSRGRNTEVFF. The CDR3 bases that were read are TGTGCTAGCAGTAGCAGGGGCAGGAACACA. The whole variable domain, remainder taken from reference TRBV17 and TRBJ1-1, is DTTVKQNPRYKLARVGKPVNLICSQTMNHDTMYWYQKKPNQAPKLLLFYYDKILNREADTFEKFQSSRPNNSFCSLYIGSAGLEYSAMYLCASSSRGRNTEVFFGKGTRLTVV.

About this clone: Genes here carry mouse names. Coverage ceases 4 residues before the CDR3 finishes, and the germline J gene fills in the end. The chain carries TRBV19 and TRBJ2-2; TRBD1 matches 9 bases. In germline, CDR1 is FNHDT, CDR2 SITEND (reference sequence). The V and J ends lost 4 bases and 0 bases, in that order; junction bases with no gene match: 4. The CDR3 is 16 residues long. Incomplete CDR3 DNA: TGTGCCAGCAGTCTCGGACAGGGGACAAACACCGGG. Its translation is CASSLGQGTNTG. The entire CDR3 protein reads CASSLGQGTNTGQLYF. Based on the CDR3 plus reference TRBV19 and TRBJ2-2, the full variable domain is GGIITQTPKFLIGQEGQKLTLKCQQNFNHDTMYWYRQDSGKGLRLIYYSITENDLQKGDLSEGYDASREKKSSFSLTVTSAQKNEMAVFLCASSLGQGTNTGQLYFGEGSKLTVL.

This clone appeared a few times. Mouse gene names and germline throughout. The read halts 4 residues ahead of the CDR3 end, with the missing end drawn from the germline J gene. The gene calls are TRBV13-1 and TRBJ2-4; 7 nucleotides align to TRBD1. The V gene's germline CDR1 is NSHNY and CDR2 SYGAGN. The length of the CDR3 is 13 residues. The CDR3 reads CASSDGGQNTLYF. The CDR3 DNA, read in part, is TGTGCCAGCAGTGATGGGGGACAGAAC.